The 20 T cell receptor beta chains presented below share a single source sample, sequenced in a study of blood T cell repertoires in COVID-19. The repertoire was sequenced with immunoSEQ multiplex PCR; TCRdb's copy has only in-frame clones and lacks some. This sample carries some 370,000 clones, around 87% of them seen once, and the ten largest clones take 8% to 13%. Sequencing was performed on peripheral blood. The receptors originated from a woman aged 30 to 39 with COVID-19, enrolled during active disease.

This clone was seen a handful of times. This chain links TRBV11-3 with TRBJ1-1; 7 bases fit TRBD1. CDR1 and CDR2 from the germline V gene are SGHNT and YENEEA. The CDR3 consists of 13 residues. After removal of 5 bases from V and 6 bases from J, the junction contained 6 bases not matched to a gene. The DNA of the CDR3 is TGTGCCAGCAGCCCCACAGGGGTGTCTGAAGCTTTCTTT. Translating it yields CASSPTGVSEAFF.

This chain joins TRBV28 and TRBJ1-2, with 7 bases that match TRBD1. Germline assignment: CDR1 MDHEN and CDR2 SYDVKM. The trim removed 5 bases at V and 8 bases at J, leaving 14 bases unmatched. The CDR3 extends over 15 amino acids. CDR3 bases: TGTGCCAGCAGTCCATGGCGGCGGGACAGCGGAGGCTACACCTTC. Translating it yields CASSPWRRDSGGYTF.

The J gene is TRBJ2-5, the V gene TRBV2; 7 bases are a match to TRBD2. Germline V gene sequence: CDR1 SNHLY, CDR2 FYNNEI. CDR3 length: 15 residues. Trimming cost V 2 bases and J 2 bases; bases outside gene matches: 5. DNA of the CDR3: TGTGCCAGCAGTGAAAGCGGGGCTCGGCAAGAGACCCAGTACTTC. This sequence encodes CASSESGARQETQYF.

The rearrangement joins TRBV10-3 to TRBJ1-2, with TRBD1 as a possible D gene (6 bases). The CDR3 is 14 residues long. Germline values: CDR1 ENHRY, CDR2 SYGVKD. The V and J ends lost 1 base and 6 bases respectively, with 12 bases between them. The CDR3 loop is CAISEWGQGDGYTF. Written as DNA, the CDR3 is TGTGCCATCAGTGAGTGGGGGCAGGGTGATGGCTACACCTTC.

The chain combines TRBV27 with TRBJ1-1; 9 nucleotides match TRBD1. Germline values: CDR1 MNHEY, CDR2 SMNVEV (reference sequence). V was pared by 3 bases and J by 5 bases, with 13 bases of the junction left unmatched. The CDR3 is 17 amino acids. The CDR3: CASSFSRTGVMATEAFF. CDR3 sequence (DNA): TGTGCCAGCAGTTTTTCTCGGACAGGGGTGATGGCGACTGAAGCTTTCTTT.

This chain joins TRBV5-6 and TRBJ1-2; D possibly corresponds to TRBD1 (6 bases). CDR3 size: 16 residues. Germline CDR1 reads SGHDT; CDR2 reads YYEEEE. Trimming removed 4 bases from V and 8 bases from J, with 24 bases in between. The CDR3 bases are TGTGCCAGCAGCCGGGGGGCGGGAATCCAAGGGGCCGGCTACACCTTC. Protein sequence: CASSRGAGIQGAGYTF.

The V gene is TRBV5-1, the J gene TRBJ2-5; 7 positions agree with TRBD1. The CDR3 loop spans 14 amino acids. Germline values: CDR1 SGHRS, CDR2 YFSETQ. V was pared by 2 bases and J by 4 bases, with 5 bases of the junction left unmatched. CDR3 region: CASSFGTVGETQYF. In nucleotides, the CDR3 is TGCGCCAGCAGCTTTGGGACAGTGGGAGAGACCCAGTACTTC.

The gene calls are TRBV7-8 and TRBJ2-1; possible D gene TRBD2, 6 bases. V lost 5 bases to trimming and J lost 10 bases, with 18 bases between them. The CDR3 is made up of 14 amino acids. Per germline, CDR1 SGHVS and CDR2 FQNEAQ. CDR3: CASSIRDSRAEQFF. In nucleotides, the CDR3 is TGTGCCAGCAGCATCCGGGACTCCCGGGCGGAGCAGTTCTTC.

Note on this clone: The junction and the germline gene differ at one end; a read error may be behind it. This chain joins TRBV28 and TRBJ2-5; maybe TRBD2 (5 bases). CDR1 MDHEN and CDR2 SYDVKM come from the germline V gene. The CDR3 covers 10 residues. The CDR3, as DNA: TGTGCCGGCAGTGCGGGGACCCAGTACTTC. This gives the protein CAGSAGTQYF.

The V and J genes are TRBV7-6 and TRBJ2-7; possible D gene TRBD1, 6 bases. This CDR3 has 14 amino acids. Germline V gene lookup returns CDR1 SGHVS and CDR2 FNYEAQ. V was clipped by 5 bases and J by 3 bases, with 14 bases between them. CDR3 nucleotides: TGTGCCAGCAGCCACCAAGGGGGAAGCTACGAGCAGTACTTC. This encodes CASSHQGGSYEQYF.

The rearrangement joins TRBV6-5 to TRBJ1-1; D is possibly TRBD1 (5 bases). The germline CDR1 and CDR2 sequences are MNHEY and SVGAGI. The CDR3 is made up of 15 amino acids. V was clipped by 4 bases and J by 0 bases, with 12 bases between them. This CDR3 reads CASSWGSLMNTEAFF. CDR3 in DNA: TGTGCCAGCAGTTGGGGCAGTTTAATGAACACTGAAGCTTTCTTT.

The V gene is TRBV20-1, the J gene TRBJ2-5; TRBD2 is a possible D gene (6 bases). The germline V gene has CDR1 DFQATT and CDR2 SNEGSKA (reference sequence). The V and J ends lost 6 bases and 5 bases respectively, with 10 bases between them. The CDR3 covers 11 residues. CDR3 residues: CSAWAGETQYF. CDR3 coding DNA: TGCAGTGCGTGGGCGGGGGAGACCCAGTACTTC.

This chain links TRBV21-1 with TRBJ2-5; TRBD2, as called in the table, went unchecked against the DNA. TRBV21-1 is given as a pseudogene. This CDR3 spans 13 amino acids. DNA of the CDR3: TGTGCCAGCGGGACTAGCGGGAGGGAGACCCAGTACTTC. It codes for CASGTSGRETQYF.

A few counts support this clone. The chain links TRBV28 to TRBJ2-7; a possible D gene is TRBD2 (6 bases). Germline assignment: CDR1 MDHEN and CDR2 SYDVKM. CDR3 size: 15 residues. V lost 2 bases to trimming and J lost 0 bases, with 11 bases between them. CDR3 sequence (DNA): TGTGCCAGCAGTTTACGGGGGATGAGCTCCTACGAGCAGTACTTC. Protein sequence: CASSLRGMSSYEQYF.

This clone was picked up a small number of times. The chain links TRBV9 to TRBJ2-3, with 8 bases identical to TRBD1. The CDR3 is 15 amino acids. Germline CDR1 reads SGDLS; CDR2 reads YYNGEE. The V gene end was trimmed by 3 bases and the J gene end by 2 bases; junction bases not matched to a gene: 5. CDR3 residues: CASSGRTGYTDTQYF. The CDR3, as DNA: TGTGCCAGCAGCGGCCGGACAGGGTACACAGATACGCAGTATTTT.

The chain couples TRBV5-1 to TRBJ2-1; D call uncertain. V lost 0 bases and J lost 5, with 12 bases in between. Looked up from germline, CDR1 is SGHRS and CDR2 is YFSETQ. The CDR3 runs to 15 residues. In DNA form, the CDR3 reads TGCGCCAGCAGCTTGGGCCCAGGTCCACACAATGAGCAGTTCTTC. Protein product: CASSLGPGPHNEQFF.

This chain connects TRBV12-3 or TRBV12-4 to TRBJ2-7; weak D call: TRBD1 (5 bases). The CDR3 covers 12 residues. Trimming took 3 bases from V and 6 from J, leaving 9 bases between them. The CDR3 DNA reads as TGTGCCAGCAGTTTTTCAGGGCGCGAGCAGTACTTC. It encodes CASSFSGREQYF.

The V call is TRBV10-3, the J call TRBJ1-4; a weak D match, TRBD1 (6 bases). V gave up 10 bases and J gave up 7 bases, with 16 bases separating them. The germline V gene has CDR1 ENHRY and CDR2 SYGVKD. CDR3 size: 13 residues. This CDR3 reads CATHRDRGEKLFF. CDR3 nucleotides: TGTGCCACCCACAGGGATAGGGGTGAAAAACTGTTTTTT.

In DNA form, the CDR3 reads TGCAGCGTGCTCGGGAACACTGAAGCTTTCTTT. Its protein product is CSVLGNTEAFF. The gene calls are TRBV29-1 and TRBJ1-1; no definite D call. The CDR3 loop spans 11 amino acids. CDR1 and CDR2 (germline): SQVTM, ANQGSEA. Deletions cut 6 bases from V and 1 base from J, with 6 bases between.

The gene calls are TRBV6-5 and TRBJ2-1, with D unresolved. The CDR3 loop spans 13 amino acids. V was shortened by 4 bases and J by 7 bases, with 11 bases between the two germline ends. Germline V gene data show CDR1 as MNHEY and CDR2 as SVGAGI. CDR3 bases: TGTGCCAGCAGTTTAGGCAGGCAAAATGAGCAGTTCTTC. Protein sequence: CASSLGRQNEQFF.